This TCR beta chain was profiled in a study of T cell responses to AZD1222 COVID-19 vaccine. Study results and caveats: Dominant at 160-218 and 743-854, vaccine-associated CD4 TCRs also spanned spike. Spike-specific TCR depth and breadth grew after two AZD1222 doses.

This table comes from immunoSEQ multiplex PCR, and its TCRdb copy is limited to in-frame clones, with some not included. The sample holds approximately 110,000 clones, about 90% seen once. Per germline, CDR1 MNHEY and CDR2 SVGEGT. The CDR3 consists of 12 residues. V shed 5 bases and J shed 10 bases, with 11 bases lying between them. For this clone: Its antigen is currently unknown.

Sequenced material: peripheral blood, taken on day 0 of AZD1222 vaccination. The chain is built from TRBV6-2 or TRBV6-3 and TRBJ1-4, with D unresolved. The clonotype originates from an adult in good health. The chain's CDR3 is CASSPAHGKLFF. In DNA form, the CDR3 reads TGTGCCAGCAGTCCGGCCCACGGAAAACTGTTTTTT.